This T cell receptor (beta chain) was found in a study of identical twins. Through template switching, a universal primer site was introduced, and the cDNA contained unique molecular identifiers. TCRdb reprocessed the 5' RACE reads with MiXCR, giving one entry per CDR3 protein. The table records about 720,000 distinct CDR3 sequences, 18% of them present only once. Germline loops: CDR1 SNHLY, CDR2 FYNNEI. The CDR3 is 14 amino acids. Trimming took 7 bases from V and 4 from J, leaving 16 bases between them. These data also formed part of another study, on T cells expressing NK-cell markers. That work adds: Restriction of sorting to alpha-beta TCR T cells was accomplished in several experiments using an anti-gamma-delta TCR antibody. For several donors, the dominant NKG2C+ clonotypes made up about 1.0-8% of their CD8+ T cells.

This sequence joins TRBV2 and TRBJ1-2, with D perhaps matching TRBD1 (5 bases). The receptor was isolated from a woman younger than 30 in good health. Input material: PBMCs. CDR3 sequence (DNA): TGTGCCAGCAAAGGGAGAGGGGACCCCTATGGCTACACCTTC. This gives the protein CASKGRGDPYGYTF.